The TCR beta chain under discussion was sequenced for a study of blood T cell repertoires in COVID-19. Source study methods: Reference gene primer amplification yielded estimated nucleated cell counts. Assay: immunoSEQ multiplex PCR; the TCRdb copy retains only in-frame clones and omits some. V and J calls and clone size follow that table, whereas D and trimming were derived from the DNA. The data contain 250,000 to 350,000 clones, approximately 90% of them singletons. Per germline, CDR1 SGHKS and CDR2 YYEKEE (reference sequence). The CDR3 has 12 residues. Trimming pared 2 bases from V and 9 bases from J, leaving 9 bases between.

This clonotype was sampled from a woman in her fifties or sixties with active or convalescent COVID-19. The sequenced material came from peripheral blood. The chain links TRBV5-5 to TRBJ2-1, with TRBD1 as a possible D gene (5 bases). Here the CDR3 reads CASSLGVGEQFF. Written as DNA, the CDR3 is TGTGCCAGCAGCTTAGGGGTGGGTGAGCAGTTCTTC.